These T cell receptor beta chains were read from a single sample in a study of blood T cell repertoires in COVID-19. The protocol was immunoSEQ multiplex PCR, while the TCRdb copy is restricted to in-frame clones and leaves out a portion. The sample gives more than 85,000 clones, over 90% of which show up once; roughly 1.7% is in the top ten. The sequencing sample was made of peripheral blood. The receptors were gathered from a man in his 60s with acute or convalescent COVID-19. Each CDR3 is given with its conserved first and last residue. A D gene is named only where the DNA matches it firmly. Clone sizes are given selectively: once, few, many, or a class where the clone is expanded.

CDR3 protein: CASSRQTTNEKLFF; CDR3 DNA: TGTGCCAGCAGTCGACAGACAACTAATGAAAAACTGTTTTTT; J gene: TRBJ1-4; D gene: .; V gene: TRBV6-5; clone size: .
CDR3 protein: CASSLTDSNQPQHF; CDR3 DNA: TGTGCCAGCAGCTTAACAGATAGCAATCAGCCCCAGCATTTT; J gene: TRBJ1-5; D gene: .; V gene: TRBV7-2; clone size: .
CDR3 protein: CSVRDRAFGYTF; CDR3 DNA: TGCAGCGTTCGGGACAGAGCCTTTGGCTACACCTTC; J gene: TRBJ1-2; D gene: TRBD1; V gene: TRBV29-1; clone size: .
CDR3 protein: CASSMQGIGVEQYF; CDR3 DNA: TGTGCCAGTAGTATGCAGGGGATAGGGGTCGAGCAGTACTTC; J gene: TRBJ2-7; D gene: .; V gene: TRBV19; clone size: .
CDR3 protein: CASSPPTQGGSGYTF; CDR3 DNA: TGTGCCAGCTCACCACCGACGCAGGGAGGTTCTGGCTACACCTTC; J gene: TRBJ1-2; D gene: .; V gene: TRBV18; clone size: once
CDR3 protein: CSVVVMDTQYF; CDR3 DNA: TGCAGCGTTGTAGTTATGGATACGCAGTATTTT; J gene: TRBJ2-3; D gene: .; V gene: TRBV29-1; clone size: .
CDR3 protein: CASSPGQFNEKLFF; CDR3 DNA: TGTGCCAGCTCACCGGGACAGTTTAATGAAAAACTGTTTTTT; J gene: TRBJ1-4; D gene: TRBD1; V gene: TRBV18; clone size: .
CDR3 protein: CASSLRRQGRSNQPQHF; CDR3 DNA: TGTGCCAGCAGCTTACGTCGACAGGGACGAAGCAATCAGCCCCAGCATTTT; J gene: TRBJ1-5; D gene: TRBD1; V gene: TRBV5-6; clone size: .
CDR3 protein: CASSQDKILAGPDEQFF; CDR3 DNA: TGCGCCAGCAGCCAAGATAAGATCCTAGCGGGCCCCGATGAGCAGTTCTTC; J gene: TRBJ2-1; D gene: TRBD2; V gene: TRBV4-3; clone size: .
CDR3 protein: CASSQDYTDTQYF; CDR3 DNA: TGTGCCAGCAGTCAGGACTACACAGATACGCAGTATTTT; J gene: TRBJ2-3; D gene: .; V gene: TRBV6-2/TRBV6-3; clone size: once
CDR3 protein: CATIMQGAGYEQYF; CDR3 DNA: TGTGCCACCATTATGCAGGGGGCCGGCTACGAGCAGTACTTC; J gene: TRBJ2-7; D gene: TRBD1; V gene: TRBV6-6; clone size: once
CDR3 protein: CASNFPAGEGNEQFF; CDR3 DNA: TGTGCCAGCAATTTTCCAGCGGGAGAGGGCAATGAGCAGTTCTTC; J gene: TRBJ2-1; D gene: TRBD2; V gene: TRBV28; clone size: .
CDR3 protein: CASSYPIEETQYF; CDR3 DNA: TGTGCCAGCAGTTACCCTATTGAAGAGACCCAGTACTTC; J gene: TRBJ2-5; D gene: .; V gene: TRBV6-6; clone size: .
CDR3 protein: CASVGEGNEQFF; CDR3 DNA: TGTGCCAGTGTTGGGGAGGGAAATGAGCAGTTCTTC; J gene: TRBJ2-1; D gene: TRBD2; V gene: TRBV6-5; clone size: .
CDR3 protein: CASSPAGQYNEQFF; CDR3 DNA: TGTGCCAGCAGCCCGGCCGGACAGTACAATGAGCAGTTCTTC; J gene: TRBJ2-1; D gene: .; V gene: TRBV11-1; clone size: once
CDR3 protein: CASSERANSYEQYF; CDR3 DNA: TGTGCCAGCAGCGAGCGGGCCAACTCCTACGAGCAGTACTTC; J gene: TRBJ2-7; D gene: .; V gene: TRBV27; clone size: .
CDR3 protein: CASSEVVRVHEQYF; CDR3 DNA: TGTGCCAGCAGTGAAGTAGTCAGGGTCCACGAGCAGTACTTC; J gene: TRBJ2-7; D gene: .; V gene: TRBV2; clone size: .
CDR3 protein: CASSPPRRVQNTEAFF; CDR3 DNA: TGTGCCAGCTCACCACCTCGCAGGGTCCAGAACACTGAAGCTTTCTTT; J gene: TRBJ1-1; D gene: .; V gene: TRBV18; clone size: .
CDR3 protein: CASRKGTGPMNEQFF; CDR3 DNA: TGTGCCAGCAGAAAAGGGACAGGCCCAATGAATGAGCAGTTCTTC; J gene: TRBJ2-1; D gene: TRBD1; V gene: TRBV6-5; clone size: .
CDR3 protein: CASSADRVYGYTF; CDR3 DNA: TGTGCCAGCTCAGCCGACAGGGTCTATGGCTACACCTTC; J gene: TRBJ1-2; D gene: TRBD1; V gene: TRBV18; clone size: .
CDR3 protein: CARSRVSSYEQYF; CDR3 DNA: TGTGCCAGAAGCCGTGTCTCCTCCTACGAGCAGTACTTC; J gene: TRBJ2-7; D gene: .; V gene: TRBV5-3; clone size: .
CDR3 protein: CASSLARGGSTEQFF; CDR3 DNA: TGCGCCAGCAGCTTGGCTCGTGGCGGGAGTACTGAGCAGTTCTTC; J gene: TRBJ2-1; D gene: TRBD2; V gene: TRBV5-1; clone size: .
CDR3 protein: CASRRTFF; CDR3 DNA: TGTGCCAGCAGGAGGACTTTCTTT; J gene: TRBJ1-1; D gene: .; V gene: TRBV21-1; clone size: .
CDR3 protein: CASSPQTAMNTEAFF; CDR3 DNA: TGTGCCAGCAGCCCCCAGACAGCAATGAACACTGAAGCTTTCTTT; J gene: TRBJ1-1; D gene: .; V gene: TRBV7-9; clone size: .
CDR3 protein: CSVEPRQVGYGYTF; CDR3 DNA: TGCAGCGTTGAACCACGACAGGTTGGGTATGGCTACACCTTC; J gene: TRBJ1-2; D gene: .; V gene: TRBV29-1; clone size: .
CDR3 protein: CASSGTGAYEQYF; CDR3 DNA: TGCGCCAGCAGCGGAACAGGAGCCTACGAGCAGTACTTC; J gene: TRBJ2-7; D gene: .; V gene: TRBV5-1; clone size: .
CDR3 protein: CASSLSGGLGLGYTF; CDR3 DNA: TGTGCCAGCAGCTTATCAGGGGGCCTCGGTCTTGGCTACACCTTC; J gene: TRBJ1-2; D gene: TRBD1; V gene: TRBV5-4; clone size: .
CDR3 protein: CAGGQGLAGVDEQYF; CDR3 DNA: TGTGCCGGGGGTCAGGGACTAGCGGGAGTAGACGAGCAGTACTTC; J gene: TRBJ2-7; D gene: TRBD2; V gene: TRBV7-2; clone size: once
CDR3 protein: CASSLIAGITDTQYF; CDR3 DNA: TGTGCCAGCAGCTTAATAGCGGGGATCACAGATACGCAGTATTTT; J gene: TRBJ2-3; D gene: TRBD2; V gene: TRBV11-2; clone size: .
CDR3 protein: CASRRGLAVYTGELFF; CDR3 DNA: TGTGCCAGCAGGCGAGGACTAGCGGTTTACACCGGGGAGCTGTTTTTT; J gene: TRBJ2-2; D gene: TRBD2; V gene: TRBV6-4; clone size: once
CDR3 protein: CAWISPRGGRRQETQYF; CDR3 DNA: TGTGCCTGGATATCCCCTCGGGGCGGGAGACGGCAAGAGACCCAGTACTTC; J gene: TRBJ2-5; D gene: TRBD2; V gene: TRBV30; clone size: .
CDR3 protein: CASRQGAEQPQHF; CDR3 DNA: TGTGCCAGCAGACAGGGGGCGGAACAGCCCCAGCATTTT; J gene: TRBJ1-5; D gene: TRBD1; V gene: TRBV28; clone size: .
CDR3 protein: CASSPSGKVTQYF; CDR3 DNA: TGTGCCAGCTCACCAAGCGGGAAGGTGACCCAGTACTTC; J gene: TRBJ2-5; D gene: TRBD2; V gene: TRBV18; clone size: .
CDR3 protein: CASSQDIAAGELFF; CDR3 DNA: TGCGCCAGCAGCCAAGATATCGCGGCCGGGGAGCTGTTTTTT; J gene: TRBJ2-2; D gene: .; V gene: TRBV4-3; clone size: .
CDR3 protein: CASSLLAGGYEQYF; CDR3 DNA: TGTGCCAGCAGTTTACTAGCGGGAGGTTACGAGCAGTACTTC; J gene: TRBJ2-7; D gene: TRBD2; V gene: TRBV27; clone size: .
CDR3 protein: CASSIGTGGRNTIYF; CDR3 DNA: TGTGCCAGCAGCATCGGAACAGGGGGACGAAACACCATATATTTT; J gene: TRBJ1-3; D gene: TRBD1; V gene: TRBV7-9; clone size: .
CDR3 protein: CASSQTDSGNTIYF; CDR3 DNA: TGTGCCAGCAGCCAGACAGACTCTGGAAACACCATATATTTT; J gene: TRBJ1-3; D gene: .; V gene: TRBV28; clone size: few
CDR3 protein: CASSEAGAGYTF; CDR3 DNA: TGTGCCAGCAGTGAAGCGGGGGCTGGCTACACCTTC; J gene: TRBJ1-2; D gene: .; V gene: TRBV6-1; clone size: .
CDR3 protein: CASSESVGSGASSSYNEQFF; CDR3 DNA: TGTGCCAGCAGTGAAAGCGTAGGTAGCGGGGCCTCCAGCTCCTACAATGAGCAGTTCTTC; J gene: TRBJ2-1; D gene: TRBD2; V gene: TRBV6-1; clone size: once
CDR3 protein: CASSQGLAGVLTDTQYF; CDR3 DNA: TGTGCCAGCAGCCAAGGTCTAGCGGGGGTTCTCACAGATACGCAGTATTTT; J gene: TRBJ2-3; D gene: TRBD2; V gene: TRBV3-1/TRBV3-2; clone size: once